This T cell receptor (beta chain) emerged from a study of a mutant IDH1 vaccine in newly diagnosed glioma. Study as a whole: Patients received vaccination from 4-6 weeks after radiotherapy alone, or with temozolomide cycles. Patients previously underwent radiotherapy, temozolomide, or both, and most underwent both. Study-wide results and limits: Pseudoprogression appears to have had no connection to changes in top peripheral T cell clonotypes.

About this clone itself: Its antigen is unidentified.

The CDR3 has 14 residues. The V end lost 1 base, the J end lost 0 bases, and 7 bases lay between the germline ends. CDR1 and CDR2 (germline): SGHRS, YFSETQ. Measured with immunoSEQ multiplex PCR; TCRdb has only the in-frame clones, and not every one. The sample holds under 40,000 clones, roughly 75% seen once. This sample's time point: week 35, safety follow-up. Topical imiquimod accompanied each vaccine dose, which consisted of 300 ug of mutant IDH1 20-mer peptide. There were eight vaccinations for patients, given in weeks 1, 3, 5, 7, 11, 15, 19 and 23. Specimen: PBMCs, collected from a glioma patient whose treatment included an IDH1 peptide vaccine. V gene TRBV5-1 combines with J gene TRBJ1-2; D is uncertain. This TCR came from a woman aged 40-49 years with glioma. The CDR3 loop is CASSLTGTNYGYTF. CDR3 sequence (DNA): TGCGCCAGCAGCTTGACCGGGACTAACTATGGCTACACCTTC.